The clone carrying this T cell receptor beta chain was counted a single time. The sample comes from a study of blood T cell repertoires in COVID-19. The wider study: Samples of COVID-19 (acute and convalescent) were obtained from the United States, Italy and Spain. The cDNA or gDNA used as material had been derived from T cells, B-cell-depleted T cells, or PBMCs.

Original methodology: For nucleated cells, counts were estimated from reference gene primer amplification. Produced via immunoSEQ multiplex PCR; TCRdb's table is partial and in-frame only. Clone size and V and J calls were adopted from that table, with D and trimming inferred from the DNA. The table has approximately 73,000 clones, around 84% seen once. This CDR3 has 15 amino acids. CDR1 is ENHRY, CDR2 SYGVKD, per germline. V dropped 6 bases and J dropped 3; count of bases not matched to a gene: 2. This TCR was recovered from a woman aged 65 to 85 with acute or convalescent COVID-19. The chain links TRBV10-3 to TRBJ2-1; 13 positions agree with TRBD2. The sample consisted of peripheral blood. DNA for the CDR3: TGTGCCATCAGCGGGACTAGCGGGGACTACAATGAGCAGTTCTTC. It translates to CAISGTSGDYNEQFF.